The present T cell receptor beta chain was sequenced within a study of cytomegalovirus exposure and HLA in healthy donors. Overall study context: In an early release, HLA-typed donors contributed approximately 80 million unique TCR sequences.

PCR employed 60 Vbeta and 13 Jbeta primers. Original analysis: About 88 million unique TCR beta chains, roughly 11 million of them shared, were counted by a later analysis. The protocol was immunoSEQ multiplex PCR, while the TCRdb copy is restricted to in-frame clones and leaves out a portion. The DNA gave D and trimming, while V, J and clone size come from that table. The repertoire includes approximately 220,000 clones, less than 85% of them detected once, and 0.6% to 0.65% sits in the top ten. The CDR3 has 14 amino acids. J lost 5 bases, V lost 4 bases, and 2 bases had no gene match. Germline CDR1 and CDR2: SEHNR and FQNEAQ (reference sequence). Overall study findings and caveats: Sequencing depth roughly uniform across donors was assumed in presence/absence analyses.

Worth noting for this clone: Its antigen is still unknown.

The source is a man between 18 and 35 years old in good health and CMV-seronegative. The chain is built from TRBV7-9 and TRBJ2-4, with 10 positions matching TRBD1. Material for sequencing was PBMCs. The chain's CDR3 is CASSSDRGQNIQYF. As DNA, the CDR3 is TGTGCCAGCAGCTCCGACAGGGGGCAAAACATTCAGTACTTC.